The present entry profiles one TCR beta chain with its context. This sample was included in a study of blood T cell repertoires in COVID-19. Study details: The United States, Italy and Spain were the sources of the acute and convalescent COVID-19 samples. T cells, B-cell-depleted T cells, or PBMCs provided the cDNA or gDNA that served as material.

Repertoires were generated with immunoSEQ multiplex PCR, while TCRdb's copy carries only in-frame clones and drops some. The sample has some 38,000 clones; approximately 91% are singletons. Sequenced material: peripheral blood. This receptor was taken from a man over 45 with active COVID-19.

The CDR3 bases are TGTGCCAGCAGCTTAGAAGGAGGGAACACTGAAGCTTTCTTT. It specifies CASSLEGGNTEAFF. The V gene is TRBV7-9, the J gene TRBJ1-1, with no clear D. The CDR3 runs to 14 residues. Germline-derived CDR1 and CDR2 are SEHNR and FQNEAQ (reference sequence). The V and J ends lost 1 base and 1 base respectively, with 7 bases between them.